This T cell receptor (beta chain) was sequenced during a study of T-cell reconstitution after alpha-beta-depleted transplantation in children. Preparation of the TCRbeta library involved a method that used unique molecular identifiers. A single record per CDR3 protein comes from TCRdb applying MiXCR to the PCR reads. The table lists around 200,000 distinct CDR3 sequences, approximately 6.8% of them singletons, with roughly 3% in the top ten. This clonotype was counted ten times or more. The CDR3 is made up of 12 amino acids. V lost 3 bases to trimming and J lost 8 bases, with 8 bases between them. Looked up from germline, CDR1 is DFQATT and CDR2 is SNEGSKA (reference sequence).

Sequences were derived from PBMCs from the stem cell graft donor, sampled from the stem cell graft. This chain uses TRBV20-1 with TRBJ1-6; D is unclear. The TCR comes from a human donor who donated a stem cell graft to a child with Wiskott-Aldrich syndrome. The CDR3 reads CSASMVDSPLHF. CDR3 DNA sequence: TGCAGTGCTAGTATGGTGGATTCACCCCTCCACTTT.